One sample yielded the 7 T cell receptor beta chains listed below, sequenced in a study of T cells after yellow fever vaccination (dated by TCRdb to about 2019). The protocol used for the library was 5' RACE. The run used an Illumina NovaSeq 6000. In-frame beta chains were kept once TCRdb had trimmed the public reads at Q25 with fastp and called clones with MiXCR. Every entry covers one CDR3 protein and lists the most common genes and DNA from its rows. This sample has around 320,000 distinct CDR3 sequences in its table, and approximately 12% of those were observed once. The ten largest clones represent roughly 3% of the sample. The treatment or condition label, read with the paper, signifies: live attenuated yellow fever vaccine strain. The sample in question was CD4+ T cells sorted from PBMCs, obtained 45 days after the yellow fever booster vaccination. Source of these receptors: a young man who received the YFV17D yellow fever vaccine.

The chain joins TRBV11-2 to TRBJ2-1, with TRBD2 matching 10 bases. V gave up 5 bases and J gave up 7 bases; unmatched junction bases: 20. Germline values: CDR1 SGHAT, CDR2 FQNNGV. The CDR3 covers 19 residues. The CDR3: CASSPPWDSGGKFDNEQFF. CDR3 bases: TGTGCCAGCAGCCCTCCCTGGGATAGCGGGGGGAAGTTTGATAATGAGCAGTTCTTC.

The chain employs TRBV5-5 and TRBJ2-3; possible D gene TRBD2, 5 bases. Trimming removed 1 base from V and 3 bases from J, with 15 bases in between. The CDR3 is made up of 16 amino acids. Germline V gene lookup returns CDR1 SGHKS and CDR2 YYEKEE (reference sequence). CDR3 sequence (DNA): TGTGCCAGCAGCTTGAGTTTGACGGGGATAACAGATACGCAGTATTTT. Translating gives CASSLSLTGITDTQYF. Based on the CDR3 plus reference TRBV5-5 and TRBJ2-3, the full variable domain is DAGVTQSPTHLIKTRGQQVTLRCSPISGHKSVSWYQQVLGQGPQFIFQYYEKEERGRGNFPDRFSARQFPNYSSELNVNALLLGDSALYLCASSLSLTGITDTQYFGPGTRLTVL.

The chain links TRBV5-1 to TRBJ2-5; 8 bases are shared with TRBD2. Germline V gene sequence: CDR1 SGHRS, CDR2 YFSETQ. There are 16 residues in the CDR3. The J segment lost 7 bases and the V segment lost 4 bases, leaving 15 bases of the junction unmatched. The chain's CDR3 is CASSPRPGGGIGTQYF. As DNA, the CDR3 is TGCGCCAGCAGCCCCCGGCCGGGGGGGGGCATCGGGACCCAGTACTTC.

This clonotype was seen only a few times. V gene TRBV20-1 combines with J gene TRBJ1-1, with TRBD1 matching 8 bases. Germline values: CDR1 DFQATT, CDR2 SNEGSKA (reference sequence). The CDR3 extends over 14 amino acids. V dropped 2 bases and J dropped 1; count of bases not matched to a gene: 3. The CDR3 sequence: CSARQGAKNTEAFF. The CDR3 DNA is TGCAGTGCTAGACAGGGGGCAAAGAACACTGAAGCTTTCTTT.

This clonotype occurred a few times. The chain employs TRBV15 and TRBJ2-3; 13 bases line up with TRBD2. CDR3 size: 16 residues. The V gene end was trimmed by 4 bases and the J gene end by 2 bases; junction bases not matched to a gene: 3. Germline V gene lookup returns CDR1 LNHNV and CDR2 YYDKDF (reference sequence). DNA of the CDR3: TGTGCCACCAGCATCGGACTAGCGGGGGCCACAGATACGCAGTATTTT. It translates to CATSIGLAGATDTQYF.

This clonotype has ten or more counts. This chain connects TRBV20-1 to TRBJ2-3; D not certain. This CDR3 comprises 12 residues. Germline lookup yields CDR1 DFQATT and CDR2 SNEGSKA (reference sequence). V lost 6 bases and J 0 bases, leaving 7 bases between the germline ends. CDR3 sequence: CSAAVSTDTQYF. CDR3 in DNA: TGCAGTGCCGCAGTGAGCACAGATACGCAGTATTTT.

This clonotype was recorded many times. The rearrangement uses TRBV20-1 and TRBJ1-5; weak D call: TRBD1 (5 bases). The V end lost 5 bases, the J end lost 3 bases, and 11 bases lay between the germline ends. The CDR3 totals 13 residues. Germline lookup yields CDR1 DFQATT and CDR2 SNEGSKA (reference sequence). The CDR3 coding sequence is TGCAGTGCTGCAGAGGGGCACAATCAGCCCCAGCATTTT. Translating it yields CSAAEGHNQPQHF.